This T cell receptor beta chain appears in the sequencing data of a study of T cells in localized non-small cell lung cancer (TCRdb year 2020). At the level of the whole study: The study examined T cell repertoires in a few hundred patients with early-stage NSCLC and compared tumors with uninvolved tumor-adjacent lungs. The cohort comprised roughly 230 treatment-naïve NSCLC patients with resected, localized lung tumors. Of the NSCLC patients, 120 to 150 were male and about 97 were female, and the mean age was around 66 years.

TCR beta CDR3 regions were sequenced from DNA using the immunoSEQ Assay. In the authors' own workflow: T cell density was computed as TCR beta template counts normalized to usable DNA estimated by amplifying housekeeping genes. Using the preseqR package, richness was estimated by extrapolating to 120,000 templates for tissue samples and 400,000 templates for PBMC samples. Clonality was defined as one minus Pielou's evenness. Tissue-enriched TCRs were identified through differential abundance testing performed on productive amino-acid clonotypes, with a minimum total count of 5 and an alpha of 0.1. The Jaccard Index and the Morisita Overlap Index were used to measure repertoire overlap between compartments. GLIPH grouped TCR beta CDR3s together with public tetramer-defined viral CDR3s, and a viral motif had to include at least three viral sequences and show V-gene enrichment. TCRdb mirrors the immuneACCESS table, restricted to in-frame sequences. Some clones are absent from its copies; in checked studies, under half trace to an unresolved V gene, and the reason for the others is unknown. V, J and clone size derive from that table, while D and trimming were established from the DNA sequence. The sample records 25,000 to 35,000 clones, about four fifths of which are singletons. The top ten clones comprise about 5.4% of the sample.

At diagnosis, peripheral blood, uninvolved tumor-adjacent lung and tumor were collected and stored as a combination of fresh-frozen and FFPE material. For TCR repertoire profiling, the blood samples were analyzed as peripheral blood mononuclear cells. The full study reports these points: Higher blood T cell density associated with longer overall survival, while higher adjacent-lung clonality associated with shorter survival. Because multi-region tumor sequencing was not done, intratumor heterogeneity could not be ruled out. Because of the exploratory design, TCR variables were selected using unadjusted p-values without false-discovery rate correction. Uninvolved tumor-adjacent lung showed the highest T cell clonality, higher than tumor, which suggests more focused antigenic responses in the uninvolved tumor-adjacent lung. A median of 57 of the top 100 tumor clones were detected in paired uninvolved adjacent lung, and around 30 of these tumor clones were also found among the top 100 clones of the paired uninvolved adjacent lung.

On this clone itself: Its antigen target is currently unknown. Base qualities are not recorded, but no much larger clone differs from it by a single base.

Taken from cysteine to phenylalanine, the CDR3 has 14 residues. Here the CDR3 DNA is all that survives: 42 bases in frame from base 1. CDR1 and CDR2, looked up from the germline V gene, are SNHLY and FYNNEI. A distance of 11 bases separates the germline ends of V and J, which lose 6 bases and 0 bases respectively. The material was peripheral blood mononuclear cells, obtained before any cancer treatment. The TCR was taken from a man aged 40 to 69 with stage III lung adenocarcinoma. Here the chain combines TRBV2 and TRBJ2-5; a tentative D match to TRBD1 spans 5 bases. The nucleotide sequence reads TGTGCCAGCAGCGCCCGACAGAACCAAGAGACCCAGTACTTC. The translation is CASSARQNQETQYF.